The entry below gives a single T cell receptor (beta chain) sequence along with its context. Other DNA sequences within the sample encode an identical CDR3. This sample is part of a study of blood T cell repertoires in COVID-19. Study in general: Samples of COVID-19 (acute and convalescent) were obtained from the United States, Italy and Spain.

Source study methods: Nucleated cell counts were estimated from reference gene primer amplification. TCRdb keeps only in-frame clones here, not all; method: immunoSEQ multiplex PCR. The V and J calls and the clone size are those of that table, but D and trimming were determined from the DNA. The sample consists of under 250,000 clones, around 83% of them appearing once. The length of the CDR3 is 12 residues. Germline V gives CDR1 KGHSH, CDR2 LQKENI. V lost 3 bases and J lost 8, with 7 bases in between. The chain combines TRBV18 with TRBJ1-4; D is perhaps TRBD1 (5 bases). Material: peripheral blood. This clonotype was sampled from a man over 45 with active or convalescent COVID-19. The CDR3 loop is CASSPGGEKLFF. The CDR3 nucleotides read TGTGCCAGCTCACCTGGGGGGGAAAAACTGTTTTTT.